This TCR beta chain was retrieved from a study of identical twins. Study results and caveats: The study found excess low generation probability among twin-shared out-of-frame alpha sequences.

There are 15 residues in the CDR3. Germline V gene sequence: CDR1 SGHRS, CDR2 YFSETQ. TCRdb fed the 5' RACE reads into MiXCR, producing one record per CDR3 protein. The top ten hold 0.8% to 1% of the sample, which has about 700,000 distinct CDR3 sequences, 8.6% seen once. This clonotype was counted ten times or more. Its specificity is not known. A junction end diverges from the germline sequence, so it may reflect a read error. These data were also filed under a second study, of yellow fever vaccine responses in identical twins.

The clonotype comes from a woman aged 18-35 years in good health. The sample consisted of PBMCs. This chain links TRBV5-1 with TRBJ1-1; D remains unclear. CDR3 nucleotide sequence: TGCGCCAGCAACTTGACGGCCATAATGAACACTGAAGCTTTCTTT. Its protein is CASNLTAIMNTEAFF.